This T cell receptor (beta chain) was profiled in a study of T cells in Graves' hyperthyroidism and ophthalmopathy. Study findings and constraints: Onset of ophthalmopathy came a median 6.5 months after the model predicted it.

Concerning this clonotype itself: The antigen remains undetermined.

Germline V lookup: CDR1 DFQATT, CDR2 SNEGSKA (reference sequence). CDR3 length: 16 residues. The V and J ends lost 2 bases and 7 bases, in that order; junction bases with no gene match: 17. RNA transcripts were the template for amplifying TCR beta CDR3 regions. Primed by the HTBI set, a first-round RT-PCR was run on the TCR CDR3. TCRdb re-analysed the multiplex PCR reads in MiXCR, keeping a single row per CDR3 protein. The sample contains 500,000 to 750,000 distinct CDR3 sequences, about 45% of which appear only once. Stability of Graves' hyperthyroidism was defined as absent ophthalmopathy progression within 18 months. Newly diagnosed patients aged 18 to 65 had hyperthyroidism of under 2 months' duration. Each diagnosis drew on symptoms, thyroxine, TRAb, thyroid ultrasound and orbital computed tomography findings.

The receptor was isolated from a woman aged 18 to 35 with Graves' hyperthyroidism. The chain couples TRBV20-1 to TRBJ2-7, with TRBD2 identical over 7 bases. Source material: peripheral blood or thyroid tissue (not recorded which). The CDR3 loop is CSARNSGGGFYNEQYF. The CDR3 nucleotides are TGCAGTGCTAGAAATTCGGGAGGCGGATTTTACAATGAGCAGTACTTC.